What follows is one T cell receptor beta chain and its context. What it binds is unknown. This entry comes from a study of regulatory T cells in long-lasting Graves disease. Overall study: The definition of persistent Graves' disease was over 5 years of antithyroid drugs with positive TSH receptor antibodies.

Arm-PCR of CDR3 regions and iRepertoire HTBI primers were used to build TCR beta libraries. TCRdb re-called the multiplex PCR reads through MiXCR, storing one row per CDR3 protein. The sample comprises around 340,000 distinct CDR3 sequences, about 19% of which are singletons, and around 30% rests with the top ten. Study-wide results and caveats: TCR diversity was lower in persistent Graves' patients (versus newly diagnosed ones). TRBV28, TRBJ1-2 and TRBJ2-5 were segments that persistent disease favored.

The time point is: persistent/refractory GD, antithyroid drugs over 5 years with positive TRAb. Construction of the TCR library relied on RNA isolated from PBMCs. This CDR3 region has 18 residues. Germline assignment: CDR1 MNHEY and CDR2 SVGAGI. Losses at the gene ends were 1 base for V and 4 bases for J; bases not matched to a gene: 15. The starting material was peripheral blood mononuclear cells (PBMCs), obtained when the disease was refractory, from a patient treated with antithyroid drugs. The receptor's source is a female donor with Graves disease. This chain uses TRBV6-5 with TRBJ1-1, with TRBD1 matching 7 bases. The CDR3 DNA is TGTGCCAGCAGTTACTACCCCCGACAGGGTCGGATCGGCACTGAAGCTTTCTTT. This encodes CASSYYPRQGRIGTEAFF.